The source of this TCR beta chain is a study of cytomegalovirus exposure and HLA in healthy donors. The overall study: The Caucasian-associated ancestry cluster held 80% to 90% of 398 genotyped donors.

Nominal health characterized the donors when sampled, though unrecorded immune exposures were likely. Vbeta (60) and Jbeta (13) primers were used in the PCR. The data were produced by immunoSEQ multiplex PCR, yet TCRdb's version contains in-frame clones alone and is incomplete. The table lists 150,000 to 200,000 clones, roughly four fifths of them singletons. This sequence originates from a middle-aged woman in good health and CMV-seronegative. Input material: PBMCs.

This CDR3 is CASSLGQTTDTQYF. The CDR3 DNA reads as TGCGCCAGCAGCTTGGGACAGACCACAGATACGCAGTATTTT. The J gene is TRBJ2-3, the V gene TRBV5-1; D might be TRBD1 (5 bases). The CDR3 loop spans 14 amino acids. V shed 0 bases and J shed 2 bases, with 7 bases lying between them. The germline V gene has CDR1 SGHRS and CDR2 YFSETQ. The whole variable domain, remainder taken from reference TRBV5-1 and TRBJ2-3, is KAGVTQTPRYLIKTRGQQVTLSCSPISGHRSVSWYQQTPGQGLQFLFEYFSETQRNKGNFPGRFSGRQFSNSRSEMNVSTLELGDSALYLCASSLGQTTDTQYFGPGTRLTVL.